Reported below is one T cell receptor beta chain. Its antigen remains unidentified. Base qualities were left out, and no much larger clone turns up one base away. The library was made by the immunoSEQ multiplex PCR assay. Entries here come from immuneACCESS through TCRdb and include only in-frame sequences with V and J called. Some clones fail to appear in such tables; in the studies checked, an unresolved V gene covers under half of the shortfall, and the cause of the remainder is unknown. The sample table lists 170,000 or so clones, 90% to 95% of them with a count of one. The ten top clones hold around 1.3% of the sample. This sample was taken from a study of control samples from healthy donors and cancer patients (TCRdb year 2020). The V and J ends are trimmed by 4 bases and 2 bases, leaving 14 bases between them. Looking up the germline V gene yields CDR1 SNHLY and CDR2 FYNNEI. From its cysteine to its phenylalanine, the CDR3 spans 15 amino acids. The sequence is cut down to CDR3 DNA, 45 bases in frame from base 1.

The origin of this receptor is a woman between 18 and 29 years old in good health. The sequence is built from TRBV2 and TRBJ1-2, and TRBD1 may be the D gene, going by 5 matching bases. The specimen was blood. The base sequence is TGTGCCAGCAGTGCAAGACAGACGATAAACTATGGCTACACCTTC. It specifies CASSARQTINYGYTF. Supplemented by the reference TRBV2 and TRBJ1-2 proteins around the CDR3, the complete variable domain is EPEVTQTPSHQVTQMGQEVILRCVPISNHLYFYWYRQILGQKVEFLVSFYNNEISEKSEIFDDQFSVERPDGSNFTLKIRSTKLEDSAMYFCASSARQTINYGYTFGSGTRLTVV.